One and the same sample provided the 24 T cell receptor beta chains below, sequenced in a study of T cell responses to AZD1222 COVID-19 vaccine. Only in-frame clones appear in the TCRdb table, and some are missing; sequencing was by immunoSEQ multiplex PCR. The sample holds 100,000 to 130,000 clones, 90% to 95% seen once. The material was peripheral blood, obtained on day 0 of AZD1222 vaccination. Receptors were obtained from an adult in good health.

This sequence joins TRBV28 and TRBJ2-7; no definite D call. CDR1 is MDHEN, CDR2 SYDVKM, per germline. Trimming took 1 base from V and 6 from J, leaving 7 bases between them. CDR3 length: 12 amino acids. DNA for the CDR3: TGTGCCAGCAGTTTATCCTCCCTCGAGCAGTACTTC. Translating gives CASSLSSLEQYF.

This CDR3 is CASSRFRASYEQYF. The CDR3 nucleotides are TGCGCCAGCAGCCGATTTCGAGCGTCCTACGAGCAGTACTTC. The rearrangement joins TRBV4-3 to TRBJ2-7; D is ambiguous. Trimming left V 4 bases short and J 1 base short, with 11 bases between. Germline loops: CDR1 LGHNA, CDR2 YSLEER. This CDR3 has 14 amino acids.

The genes are TRBV7-2 and TRBJ2-7; D remains ambiguous. V was shortened by 3 bases and J by 3 bases, with 9 bases between the two germline ends. In germline, CDR1 is SGHTA, CDR2 FQGNSA. The CDR3 contains 13 residues. The CDR3 sequence: CASSLYNSYEQYF. CDR3 DNA: TGTGCCAGCAGCTTGTATAACAGCTACGAGCAGTACTTC.

This chain connects TRBV2 to TRBJ2-5, with 8 nucleotides matching TRBD1. V lost 3 bases to trimming and J lost 5 bases; unmatched junction nucleotides: 8. The CDR3 runs 15 residues. In germline, CDR1 is SNHLY, CDR2 FYNNEI. CDR3 sequence (DNA): TGTGCCAGCAGTGAGGACAGGGCCTCCGGGGAGACCCAGTACTTC. It specifies CASSEDRASGETQYF.

This clone was detected a few times. The chain recombines TRBV6-5 with TRBJ1-1, with D maybe TRBD1 (6 bases). The CDR3 sequence is 13 residues long. V was pared by 5 bases and J by 6 bases, with 13 bases between. Germline CDR1 reads MNHEY; CDR2 reads SVGAGI. The CDR3, as DNA: TGTGCCAGCAGTCTAGGGGGGGGTTCTGAAGCTTTCTTT. This encodes CASSLGGGSEAFF.

Only a few counts were recorded for this clone. The V gene is TRBV9, the J gene TRBJ2-6, with TRBD1 matching 9 bases. There are 21 residues in the CDR3. The germline CDR1 and CDR2 sequences are SGDLS and YYNGEE. The V gene end was trimmed by 4 bases and the J gene end by 0 bases; junction bases not matched to a gene: 17. The chain's CDR3 is CASSRRQQQGQGDSGANVLTF. The DNA for the CDR3 is TGTGCCAGCAGCCGACGCCAGCAACAGGGACAGGGAGACTCTGGGGCCAACGTCCTGACTTTC.

The genes are TRBV30 and TRBJ2-7; D unclear. Germline assignment: CDR1 GTSNPN and CDR2 SVGIG (reference sequence). The CDR3 contains 11 residues. The V end lost 5 bases, the J end lost 1 base, and 6 bases lay between the germline ends. Written as DNA, the CDR3 is TGTGCCTGGGGGTTATCCTACGAGCAGTACTTC. Translation: CAWGLSYEQYF.

The chain is built from TRBV5-4 and TRBJ1-5; D is perhaps TRBD1 (5 bases). The V end lost 0 bases, the J end lost 4 bases, and 14 bases lay between the germline ends. Germline V lookup: CDR1 SGHNT, CDR2 YYREEE (reference sequence). CDR3 length: 16 amino acids. In DNA form, the CDR3 reads TGTGCCAGCAGCTTGGGGGGAGGGGTTGATAATCAGCCCCAGCATTTT. As protein: CASSLGGGVDNQPQHF.

This clone was detected once. The chain carries TRBV7-6 and TRBJ1-1, with D possibly being TRBD1 (5 bases). The CDR3 runs to 16 residues. Germline-derived CDR1 and CDR2 are SGHVS and FNYEAQ. The V end was cut by 3 bases, the J end by 8 bases, with 22 bases between. CDR3 amino acids: CASSFGNRHGASEAFF. The CDR3 bases are TGTGCCAGCAGCTTCGGGAACCGGCACGGGGCTTCAGAAGCTTTCTTT.

This clone was observed a single time. The gene calls are TRBV29-1 and TRBJ1-2; D may be TRBD1 (6 bases). Germline-derived CDR1 and CDR2 are SQVTM and ANQGSEA. The CDR3 consists of 14 residues. The V end was cut by 0 bases, the J end by 3 bases, with 11 bases between. The CDR3 DNA reads as TGCAGCGTTGAAGACCCAGGGGATTACTATGGCTACACCTTC. Translated: CSVEDPGDYYGYTF.

Here the CDR3 DNA reads TGTGCCAGTAGTGACGTGGGGGGCGCGAACTATGGCTACACCTTC. It encodes CASSDVGGANYGYTF. The chain has TRBV19 and TRBJ1-2, with D maybe TRBD1 (6 bases). The CDR3 sequence is 15 residues long. V lost 5 bases and J lost 2, with 15 bases in between. CDR1 is LNHDA and CDR2 is SQIVND in the germline V gene (reference sequence).

This clone was seen just once. V is TRBV7-2 and J is TRBJ2-2, with D hard to call. The germline V gene encodes CDR1 SGHTA and CDR2 FQGNSA. CDR3 length equals 13 residues. With 2 bases removed from V and 6 bases from J, the gap between germline ends came to 7 bases. The CDR3 reads CASSLSYPGELFF. The CDR3 coding sequence is TGTGCCAGCAGCTTAAGTTATCCCGGGGAGCTGTTTTTT.

The V call is TRBV9, the J call TRBJ1-1; 9 nucleotides match TRBD1. Germline CDR1 is SGDLS and CDR2 is YYNGEE. The CDR3 is 18 amino acids. The ends lost 3 bases at V and 0 bases at J; junction bases unmatched: 12. CDR3 sequence reads: CASSAQSTGGFMNTEAFF. The CDR3 DNA reads TGTGCCAGCAGCGCCCAATCCACAGGGGGCTTTATGAACACTGAAGCTTTCTTT.

This rearrangement joins TRBV19 to TRBJ2-5, with TRBD1 matching 9 bases. Looked up from germline, CDR1 is LNHDA and CDR2 is SQIVND (reference sequence). The CDR3 totals 15 residues. Trimming removed 6 bases from V and 5 bases from J; junction bases left unmatched: 10. DNA for the CDR3: TGTGCCAGTAGCTTTCCGGGACAGGGAGGGGAGACCCAGTACTTC. This encodes CASSFPGQGGETQYF.

The genes are TRBV4-1 and TRBJ1-2, with TRBD1 identical over 7 bases. Unmatched junction bases numbered 9, after V lost 4 bases and J lost 4 bases. The CDR3 runs 15 residues. Per germline, CDR1 MGHRA and CDR2 YSYEKL. The CDR3: CASSRAGDRAYGYTF. DNA for the CDR3: TGCGCCAGCAGCCGAGCCGGGGACAGAGCCTATGGCTACACCTTC.

This chain joins TRBV9 and TRBJ2-1, with 11 bases aligning to TRBD2. The CDR3 has 15 residues. V dropped 3 bases and J dropped 4; count of bases not matched to a gene: 3. Germline V gene data show CDR1 as SGDLS and CDR2 as YYNGEE. CDR3 DNA sequence: TGTGCCAGCAGCGCGGGACTAGCGGAGTACAATGAGCAGTTCTTC. Encoded protein: CASSAGLAEYNEQFF.

The rearrangement uses TRBV7-6 and TRBJ2-5; 10 bases line up with TRBD1. Germline-derived CDR1 and CDR2 are SGHVS and FNYEAQ. V gave up 5 bases and J gave up 2 bases; unmatched junction bases: 8. The CDR3 is made up of 16 amino acids. Here the CDR3 reads CASSRGDRGVQETQYF. The CDR3 DNA is TGTGCCAGCAGCCGTGGGGACAGGGGAGTACAAGAGACCCAGTACTTC.

The chain carries TRBV10-2 and TRBJ2-7; 7 bases map to TRBD1. With 3 bases clipped from V and 9 bases from J, the junction kept 5 bases outside the gene matches. CDR1 WSHSY and CDR2 SAAADI come from the germline V gene. The CDR3 totals 12 residues. CDR3 protein: CASSEDRVRQYF. The CDR3 nucleotides are TGCGCCAGCAGTGAAGACAGGGTCAGGCAGTACTTC.

V is TRBV9 and J is TRBJ1-6, with 9 nucleotides matching TRBD1. V lost 0 bases, J lost 7 bases, and 2 bases stayed unmatched. CDR1 is SGDLS and CDR2 is YYNGEE in the germline V gene. CDR3 length: 15 residues. CDR3 region: CASSVVGTGNSPLHF. CDR3 bases: TGTGCCAGCAGCGTAGTTGGGACAGGGAATTCACCCCTCCACTTT.

The table lists this clone with a count of one. The genes are TRBV9 and TRBJ2-5; no clear D. This CDR3 has 13 residues. V was shortened by 4 bases and J by 5 bases, with 12 bases between the two germline ends. Germline V CDR1 and CDR2: SGDLS, YYNGEE. The CDR3 region has the DNA TGTGCCAGCAGCTACGGGCCTGGGGAGACCCAGTACTTC. It encodes CASSYGPGETQYF.

This clone was observed a single time. J is TRBJ2-7 and V is TRBV5-8; 7 nucleotides line up with TRBD2. CDR1 SGHTS and CDR2 YDEGEE come from the germline V gene. The CDR3 covers 14 residues. V dropped 4 bases and J dropped 3; count of bases not matched to a gene: 7. The CDR3, as DNA: TGTGCCAGCAGCCGCTCGGCGGGGGTCTACGAGCAGTACTTC. Translation gives CASSRSAGVYEQYF.

The chain links TRBV10-3 to TRBJ1-1, with D possibly TRBD1 on 5 matching bases. The germline V gene has CDR1 ENHRY and CDR2 SYGVKD. There are 14 residues in the CDR3. V was trimmed by 4 bases and J by 3 bases, leaving 12 bases between them. The CDR3 bases are TGTGCCATCAGTGGCCTTGGGGGGGACACTGAAGCTTTCTTT. This encodes CAISGLGGDTEAFF.

This clone came up once. The gene calls are TRBV5-6 and TRBJ2-7; D remains unclear. The CDR3 contains 12 residues. V gave up 1 base and J gave up 1 base, with 3 bases separating them. CDR1 and CDR2 (germline): SGHDT, YYEEEE. The CDR3 reads CASSLRSYEQYF. The DNA of the CDR3 is TGTGCCAGCAGCTTGCGATCCTACGAGCAGTACTTC.

The sample holds one count of this clone. The V and J genes are TRBV6-5 and TRBJ1-2; 12 nucleotides match TRBD1. J lost 4 bases, V lost 5 bases, and 2 bases had no gene match. CDR3 length: 14 residues. Germline CDR1 is MNHEY and CDR2 is SVGAGI. CDR3 nucleotides: TGTGCCAGCAGTCTGGGACAGGGGGCCTATGGCTACACCTTC. This encodes CASSLGQGAYGYTF.